This T cell receptor beta chain stems from a study of radiation and T cells in renal cell carcinoma. Study results and caveats: Baseline intratumoral clonotype presence is unknown without pretreatment biopsies. From baseline, blood top tumor clonotypes peaked at 2 weeks post-radiation.

CDR3 length: 13 amino acids. Looked up from germline, CDR1 is MNHEY and CDR2 is SVGAGI. V lost 2 bases, J lost 1 base, and 3 bases lay in between. TCRdb's copy holds only in-frame clones and misses some; the assay was immunoSEQ multiplex PCR. The sample holds around 95,000 clones, 75% to 85% seen once. A single count supports this clone. Its antigen is not known. Regarding time point: blood 4 weeks post-SBRT, at nephrectomy. Treatment: 15 Gy SBRT to primary tumor, nephrectomy 4 weeks later. Nephrectomy followed 15 Gy stereotactic body radiation by 4 weeks. After SBRT, blood was collected at 2 and 4 weeks, plus baseline.

Sample: blood, taken from a patient whose treatment included radiotherapy and nephrectomy. V is TRBV6-5 and J is TRBJ1-5; D gene ambiguous. This sequence was found in a man between 60 and 70 years old with renal cell carcinoma. CDR3 amino acids: CASSYNSNQPQHF. CDR3 sequence (DNA): TGTGCCAGCAGTTACAACAGCAATCAGCCCCAGCATTTT.